This is a list of T cell receptor beta chains from one sample in a study of blood T cell repertoires in COVID-19. Assay: immunoSEQ multiplex PCR; the TCRdb copy retains only in-frame clones and omits some. The sample includes 65,000 to 80,000 clones, roughly 78% seen only once; the top ten take about a fifth. Sample: peripheral blood. These receptors were obtained from a human donor in a cohort sampled during active COVID-19. Each CDR3 is given with its conserved first and last residue. A D gene is named only where the DNA matches it firmly. Size tells how often a clone was seen (once, few, many) or the class of an expanded clone, and some rows leave it out.

clone_size d_call j_call v_call cdr3_nt cdr3_aa
. . TRBJ2-3 TRBV19 TGTGCCAGTAGTATAGGGCCTAGCACCGGCACAGATACGCAGTATTTT CASSIGPSTGTDTQYF
once . TRBJ2-7 TRBV6-5 TGTGCCAGCAGTTCCCTCCCTAGAAGCACCTACGAGCAGTACTTC CASSSLPRSTYEQYF
once TRBD2 TRBJ2-5 TRBV6-4 TGTGCCAGCAGTGAATGGGGCGGGGGACCAGAGACCCAGTACTTC CASSEWGGGPETQYF
. . TRBJ2-3 TRBV18 TGTGCCAGCTCACCACAGCGCACAGATACGCAGTATTTT CASSPQRTDTQYF
few TRBD1 TRBJ2-2 TRBV24-1 TGTGCCACCAGTGAGCCAACAGGGGGCGTAAAATCCGGGGAGCTGTTTTTT CATSEPTGGVKSGELFF
. TRBD2 TRBJ2-3 TRBV19 TGTGCCAGTAGTACTTTTAGCGGGGGAGGCACAGATACGCAGTATTTT CASSTFSGGGTDTQYF
. . TRBJ2-2 TRBV5-1 TGCGCCAGCAGCTTGGGAGGGGGTCCCTCTGGGGAGCTGTTTTTT CASSLGGGPSGELFF
. . TRBJ1-5 TRBV18 TGTGCCAGCTCACAAGCCTCCAATCAGCCCCAGCATTTT CASSQASNQPQHF
few . TRBJ2-2 TRBV3-1/TRBV3-2 TGTGCCAGCAGCCAAGTTACGAGGGGGCGGGGCACCGGGGAGCTGTTTTTT CASSQVTRGRGTGELFF
few . TRBJ1-3 TRBV7-4 TGTGCCAGCAGCCGCCCGACAGGTCTCCGAATATATTTT CASSRPTGLRIYF
. TRBD2 TRBJ2-3 TRBV7-6 TGTGCCAGCAGCTACAGCAAGCGGGGGTACACAGATACGCAGTATTTT CASSYSKRGYTDTQYF
. . TRBJ1-1 TRBV10-3 TGTGCCATCAGTGACAGCGTAGGAACTGAAGCTTTCTTT CAISDSVGTEAFF
. TRBD2 TRBJ2-2 TRBV10-3 TGTGCCATCAGTGCGGGGGGGCCTACCGGGGAGCTGTTTTTT CAISAGGPTGELFF
. TRBD1 TRBJ1-1 TRBV14 TGTGCCAGCAGGCAAATCCCCGGACAGGGGAACACTGAAGCTTTCTTT CASRQIPGQGNTEAFF
once TRBD1 TRBJ1-5 TRBV7-9 TGTGCCAGCAGCTTAGCCGGGACAGGGAATCAGCCCCAGCATTTT CASSLAGTGNQPQHF
. . TRBJ1-4 TRBV30 TGTGCCTGGAGTGTTCGCCAGGCACCTAATGAAAAACTGTTTTTT CAWSVRQAPNEKLFF
. . TRBJ1-5 TRBV28 TGTGCCAGCAGTCCTAACCCGAGCCTGATGCCCCAGCATTTT CASSPNPSLMPQHF
. . TRBJ2-3 TRBV11-2 TGTGCCAGCAGCTTAGATCGAATGCGGGGAAGCACAGATACGCAGTATTTT CASSLDRMRGSTDTQYF
. . TRBJ2-3 TRBV5-1 TGCGCCAGCAGCTTGGGCGGACAAACAGATACGCAGTATTTT CASSLGGQTDTQYF
. . TRBJ1-6 TRBV6-5 TGTGCCAGCAGTTACTCTCAGGCCGGCAGTACCCTCCACTTT CASSYSQAGSTLHF
. TRBD2 TRBJ2-5 TRBV19 TGTGCCAGTCAAAGGGTAGCGGGTCAAGAGACCCAGTACTTC CASQRVAGQETQYF
. . TRBJ2-4 TRBV10-1 TGCGCCAGCAGAGCTACAGGGCGGGACATTCAGTACTTC CASRATGRDIQYF
. TRBD2 TRBJ2-1 TRBV14 TGTGCCAGCAGCCTTAGCGGGGTCTCCTACAATGAGCAGTTCTTC CASSLSGVSYNEQFF
. TRBD1 TRBJ2-7 TRBV19 TGTGCCAGTAGTACCCGGGACAGGGGGTCCTACGAGCAGTACTTC CASSTRDRGSYEQYF
. . TRBJ1-2 TRBV13 TGTGCCAGCAGCCACCCCCGAGGGGGTATATATGGCTACACCTTC CASSHPRGGIYGYTF
. . TRBJ1-4 TRBV5-1 TGCGCCAGCAGCTTGGGTACAGGGTACGAAAAACTGTTTTTT CASSLGTGYEKLFF
. . TRBJ2-1 TRBV2 TGTGCCAGCAGGAGGTTGAGCTCCTACAATGAGCAGTTCTTC CASRRLSSYNEQFF
. . TRBJ1-6 TRBV18 TGTGCCAGCTCACCATTGCAGGGGTATAATTCACCCCTCCACTTT CASSPLQGYNSPLHF
. . TRBJ1-2 TRBV3-1/TRBV3-2 TGTGCCAGCAGCCAAGATCCAGGCGGCTACACCTTC CASSQDPGGYTF
few . TRBJ1-6 TRBV4-2 TGTGCCAGCAGCCAAGACGTATATAATTCACCCCTCCACTTT CASSQDVYNSPLHF
. TRBD2 TRBJ2-5 TRBV12-5 TGTGCTAGTGGTCCCGGGACTAGCGGGGGGAACCAAGAGACCCAGTACTTC CASGPGTSGGNQETQYF
many . TRBJ2-2 TRBV9 TGTGCCAGCAGCGCCCTCGGGGGGCGCAGCGGGGAGCTGTTTTTT CASSALGGRSGELFF
few TRBD1 TRBJ2-5 TRBV6-5 TGTGCCAGCCAGACAGGGAACCAAGAGACCCAGTACTTC CASQTGNQETQYF
. . TRBJ2-7 TRBV6-5 TGTGCCAGCAGTCAGGGTTTCTACGAGCAGTACTTC CASSQGFYEQYF
once . TRBJ1-2 TRBV28 TGTGCCAGCAGTTTTAGGGGCTATGGCTACACCTTC CASSFRGYGYTF
. TRBD1 TRBJ2-1 TRBV24-1 TGTGCCACCAGTGACCCACAGGGGGCTCTGGATGAGCAGTTCTTC CATSDPQGALDEQFF
. . TRBJ2-7 TRBV29-1 TGCAGCGTCCGGGACACCTTCTCCTACGAGCAGTACTTC CSVRDTFSYEQYF
. TRBD2 TRBJ2-3 TRBV19 TGTGCCAGTAGTGGAGGACTAGCGGGGACGCCTAGCACAGATACGCAGTATTTT CASSGGLAGTPSTDTQYF
. . TRBJ2-7 TRBV7-9 TGTGCCAGCACCCCATTGGGGGGGGCTAACTACGAGCAGTACTTC CASTPLGGANYEQYF
. . TRBJ1-3 TRBV4-1 TGCGCCAGCAGCCAAGTCGGGGGGCCTTCTGGAAACACCATATATTTT CASSQVGGPSGNTIYF
. . TRBJ1-2 TRBV29-1 TGCAGCGTTGGGGCACAGGGAGCTAACTATGGCTACACCTTC CSVGAQGANYGYTF
. . TRBJ2-3 TRBV7-9 TGTGCCAGCAGCTTATATATTAGGCTAGCCGGAGATACGCAGTATTTT CASSLYIRLAGDTQYF